One sample yielded the 13 T cell receptor beta chains listed below, sequenced in a study of blood T cell repertoires in COVID-19. This table comes from immunoSEQ multiplex PCR, and its TCRdb copy is limited to in-frame clones, with some not included. The sample has approximately 130,000 clones; about 85% are singletons. Sequences were obtained from peripheral blood. These receptors were collected from a man in his sixties with acute or convalescent COVID-19.

The rearrangement joins TRBV9 to TRBJ1-3, with 7 bases lining up with TRBD1. Germline lookup yields CDR1 SGDLS and CDR2 YYNGEE. The CDR3 spans 15 residues. After removal of 2 bases from V and 4 bases from J, the junction contained 6 bases not matched to a gene. CDR3: CASSVTGESGNTIYF. CDR3 nucleotide sequence: TGTGCCAGCAGCGTCACAGGGGAAAGCGGAAACACCATATATTTT.

In nucleotides, the CDR3 is TGTGCCAGCAGCCTGTCGGGACTAGCGGGACCGAGGTCCTACAATGAGCAGTTCTTC. Translated, it gives CASSLSGLAGPRSYNEQFF. The V and J genes are TRBV28 and TRBJ2-1; the match to TRBD2 covers 13 bases. CDR3 length equals 19 residues. Unmatched junction bases numbered 12, after V lost 6 bases and J lost 1 base. CDR1 is MDHEN and CDR2 is SYDVKM in the germline V gene.

The chain uses TRBV2 and TRBJ1-1; a possible D gene is TRBD1 (5 bases). The V gene's germline CDR1 is SNHLY and CDR2 FYNNEI. This CDR3 spans 13 amino acids. The V gene lost 4 bases and the J gene lost 0 bases, with 6 bases spanning the gap. CDR3 region: CASSGQLNTEAFF. The DNA for the CDR3 is TGTGCCAGCAGTGGACAGCTGAACACTGAAGCTTTCTTT.

The V and J genes are TRBV3-1 (or the pseudogene TRBV3-2) and TRBJ2-3; a weak D match, TRBD2 (6 bases). The ends were cut back, 6 bases at V and 0 bases at J, with 10 bases in the middle. Germline loops: CDR1 LGHDT, CDR2 YNNKEL (reference sequence). The CDR3 totals 14 residues. The CDR3 DNA follows: TGTGCCAGCAGACGCGGGACCAGCACAGATACGCAGTATTTT. It is translated as CASRRGTSTDTQYF.

This clone showed up just a few times. The V gene is TRBV5-6, the J gene TRBJ2-5, with 8 positions matching TRBD1. The V gene's germline CDR1 is SGHDT and CDR2 YYEEEE. The CDR3 extends over 16 amino acids. V was clipped by 1 base and J by 5 bases; unmatched bases: 10. The CDR3 DNA follows: TGTGCCAGCAGCTTGAAGGGCAGGGGGCGAGGGGAGACCCAGTACTTC. Protein sequence: CASSLKGRGRGETQYF.

V usage is TRBV9 and J usage is TRBJ2-2, with D possibly being TRBD2 (5 bases). CDR3 length: 15 residues. Germline CDR1 is SGDLS and CDR2 is YYNGEE. V lost 4 bases to trimming and J lost 1 base, with 11 bases between them. The CDR3 region has the DNA TGTGCCAGCAGCCAGCGGCAGGAGAACACCGGGGAGCTGTTTTTT. This encodes CASSQRQENTGELFF.

The gene calls are TRBV7-2 and TRBJ1-2, with D possibly matching TRBD1 (5 bases). The CDR3 contains 14 residues. The ends were cut back, 4 bases at V and 2 bases at J, with 11 bases in the middle. The germline V gene encodes CDR1 SGHTA and CDR2 FQGNSA. DNA for the CDR3: TGTGCCAGCAGCTCCCAGACAGACAACTATGGCTACACCTTC. It encodes CASSSQTDNYGYTF.

J is TRBJ1-5 and V is TRBV6-6; TRBD1 aligns across 9 bases. From germline, CDR1 is MNHNY and CDR2 SVGAGI (reference sequence). The trim removed 5 bases at V and 6 bases at J, leaving 17 bases unmatched. This CDR3 is built from 18 residues. The CDR3 is CASSPVAPGTGYGQPQHF. In DNA form, the CDR3 reads TGTGCCAGCAGTCCCGTCGCTCCCGGGACAGGGTACGGTCAGCCCCAGCATTTT.

This chain joins TRBV7-9 and TRBJ2-7; D is undetermined. V lost 4 bases and J lost 2, with 6 bases in between. The CDR3 is 12 amino acids. The germline V gene has CDR1 SEHNR and CDR2 FQNEAQ (reference sequence). The CDR3 region has the DNA TGTGCCAGCAGCTCTAACCCCTACGAGCAGTACTTC. Its translation: CASSSNPYEQYF.

This clone was seen more than once but under ten times. This chain uses TRBV7-3 with TRBJ2-3, with 12 bases matching TRBD2. The CDR3 has 17 residues. V trimming: 4 bases; J trimming: 4 bases; junction bases outside the gene matches: 9. Germline assignment: CDR1 SGHTA and CDR2 FQGTGA. The CDR3 DNA reads as TGTGCCAGCAGCTCGACTAGCGGGAGACAGGGCGCAGATACGCAGTATTTT. Encoded protein: CASSSTSGRQGADTQYF.

The chain links TRBV2 to TRBJ2-7, with a tentative D call TRBD2 (6 bases). V dropped 10 bases and J dropped 0 bases, with 16 bases sitting between them. The CDR3 is made up of 14 amino acids. Germline CDR1 is SNHLY and CDR2 is FYNNEI. The CDR3 is CATRGRGSSYEQYF. DNA for the CDR3: TGTGCCACAAGGGGACGGGGGAGCTCCTACGAGCAGTACTTC.

The chain recombines TRBV6-5 with TRBJ1-2, with 7 positions matching TRBD1. CDR1 MNHEY and CDR2 SVGAGI come from the germline V gene. The CDR3 extends over 13 amino acids. The trim removed 7 bases at V and 3 bases at J, leaving 5 bases unmatched. CDR3 DNA sequence: TGTGCCAGCACCAGGGGGGAACACTATGGCTACACCTTC. Protein product: CASTRGEHYGYTF.

This chain connects TRBV29-1 to TRBJ2-1, with 9 positions matching TRBD2. Unmatched junction bases numbered 11, after V lost 7 bases and J lost 7 bases. This CDR3 is 14 amino acids long. CDR1 is SQVTM, CDR2 ANQGSEA, per germline. The CDR3 protein is CSARTSGRWNEQFF. In DNA, the CDR3 is TGCAGCGCTAGAACTAGCGGGCGGTGGAATGAGCAGTTCTTC.